This T cell receptor beta chain was recovered during a study of T cell changes during pregnancy in multiple sclerosis. V was trimmed by 0 bases and J by 2 bases, leaving 14 bases between them. From germline, CDR1 is LGHNA and CDR2 YNFKEQ. The CDR3 is 16 amino acids. The table came from immunoSEQ multiplex PCR; TCRdb's copy has only in-frame clones and leaves some out. The profile shows tens of thousands of clones, roughly 89% of them singletons. The V and J genes are TRBV4-2 and TRBJ2-7, with a weak D call TRBD2 (6 bases). Here the sequenced sample was CD8+ T cells from peripheral blood mononuclear cells, taken in the first trimester of pregnancy. The receptor was derived from a female donor in good health, enrolled as a control in a pregnancy study. The CDR3 is CASSQDGGLGPYEQYF. DNA of the CDR3: TGTGCCAGCAGCCAAGATGGGGGACTGGGCCCCTACGAGCAGTACTTC.